This TCR beta chain was recovered during a study of T cells after yellow fever vaccination. The TCR cDNA carried a universal primer site and UMIs from 5'RACE template switching. From the 5' RACE reads, TCRdb called clonotypes with MiXCR, one entry per CDR3 protein. The sample contains a few hundred thousand distinct CDR3 sequences, about 4% of which appear only once. Per germline, CDR1 SGDLS and CDR2 YYNGEE. Deletions cut 0 bases from V and 0 bases from J, with 7 bases between. The CDR3 contains 15 residues. This clonotype was recorded at least ten times. This TCR derives from a man between 18 and 29 years old who received the YFV17D yellow fever vaccine. The chain carries TRBV9 and TRBJ2-1; D remains unclear. This specimen consisted of PBMCs, obtained 5 days after the yellow fever booster vaccination. In nucleotides, the CDR3 is TGTGCCAGCAGCGTAGATAGGAGCTCCTACAATGAGCAGTTCTTC. Protein product: CASSVDRSSYNEQFF.